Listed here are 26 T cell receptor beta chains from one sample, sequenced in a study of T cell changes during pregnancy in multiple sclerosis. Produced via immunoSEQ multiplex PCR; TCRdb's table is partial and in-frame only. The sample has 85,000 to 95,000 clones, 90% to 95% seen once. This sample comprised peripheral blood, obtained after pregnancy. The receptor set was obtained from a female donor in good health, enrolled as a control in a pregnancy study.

The DNA of the CDR3 is TGTGCCATCAGGCCCGGGACAGGAGGTTCACCCCTCCACTTT. It specifies CAIRPGTGGSPLHF. The J gene is TRBJ1-6, the V gene TRBV10-3; 8 bases agree with TRBD1. The CDR3 contains 14 residues. Germline-derived CDR1 and CDR2 are ENHRY and SYGVKD. Trimming took 6 bases from V and 9 from J; bases not matched to a gene: 7.

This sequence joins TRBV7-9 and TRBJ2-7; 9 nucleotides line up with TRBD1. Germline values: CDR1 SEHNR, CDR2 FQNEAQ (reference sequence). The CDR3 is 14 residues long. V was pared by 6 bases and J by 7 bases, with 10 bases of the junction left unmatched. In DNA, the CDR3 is TGTGCCAGCAGGGCCGGGACAGGGTCGTTAGAGCAGTACTTC. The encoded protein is CASRAGTGSLEQYF.

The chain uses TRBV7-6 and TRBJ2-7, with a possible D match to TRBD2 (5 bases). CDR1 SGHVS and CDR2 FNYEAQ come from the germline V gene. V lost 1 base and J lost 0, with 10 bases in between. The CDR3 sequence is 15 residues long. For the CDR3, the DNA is TGTGCCAGCAGCTTAGGGATGGGAGACTCCTACGAGCAGTACTTC. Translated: CASSLGMGDSYEQYF. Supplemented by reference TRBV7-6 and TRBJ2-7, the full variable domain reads GAGVSQSPRYKVTKRGQDVALRCDPISGHVSLYWYRQALGQGPEFLTYFNYEAQQDKSGLPNDRFSAERPEGSISTLTIQRTEQRDSAMYRCASSLGMGDSYEQYFGPGTRLTVT.

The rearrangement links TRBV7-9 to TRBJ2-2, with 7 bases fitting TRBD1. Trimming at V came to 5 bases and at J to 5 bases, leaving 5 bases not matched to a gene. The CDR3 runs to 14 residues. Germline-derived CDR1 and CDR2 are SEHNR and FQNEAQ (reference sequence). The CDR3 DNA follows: TGTGCCAGCAGCCCCTACAGGGGAACCGGGGAGCTGTTTTTT. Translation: CASSPYRGTGELFF.

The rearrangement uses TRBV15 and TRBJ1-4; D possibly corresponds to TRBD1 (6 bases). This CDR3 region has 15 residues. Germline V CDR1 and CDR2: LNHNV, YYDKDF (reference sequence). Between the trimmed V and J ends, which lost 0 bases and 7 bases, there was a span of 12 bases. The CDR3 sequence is CATSRDVGAGEKLFF. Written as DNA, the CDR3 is TGTGCCACCAGCAGAGATGTGGGGGCTGGTGAAAAACTGTTTTTT.

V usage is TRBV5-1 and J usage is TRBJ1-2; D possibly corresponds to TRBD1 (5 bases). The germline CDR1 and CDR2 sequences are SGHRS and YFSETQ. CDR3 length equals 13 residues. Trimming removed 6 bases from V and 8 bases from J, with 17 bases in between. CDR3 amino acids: CASNQGQGSGYTF. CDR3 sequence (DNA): TGCGCCAGCAACCAGGGTCAGGGATCCGGCTACACCTTC.

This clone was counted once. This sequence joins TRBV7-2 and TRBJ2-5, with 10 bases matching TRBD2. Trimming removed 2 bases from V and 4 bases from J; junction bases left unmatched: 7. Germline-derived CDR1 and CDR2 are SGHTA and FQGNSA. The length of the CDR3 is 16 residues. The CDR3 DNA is TGTGCCAGCAGCTTAACGGCAGCGGGGGGGCGAGAGACCCAGTACTTC. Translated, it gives CASSLTAAGGRETQYF.

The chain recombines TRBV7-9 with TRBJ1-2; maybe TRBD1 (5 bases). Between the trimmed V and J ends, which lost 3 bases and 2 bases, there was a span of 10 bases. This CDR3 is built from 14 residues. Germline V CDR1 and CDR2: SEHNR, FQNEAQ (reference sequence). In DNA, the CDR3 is TGTGCCAGCAGCTTGGGGGGTGCCAACTATGGCTACACCTTC. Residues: CASSLGGANYGYTF.

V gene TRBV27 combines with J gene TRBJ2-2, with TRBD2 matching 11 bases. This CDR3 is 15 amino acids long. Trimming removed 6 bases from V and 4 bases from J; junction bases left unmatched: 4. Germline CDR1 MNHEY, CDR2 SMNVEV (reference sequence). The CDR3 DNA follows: TGTGCCAGCAGCTTAGCGGGGGGGTTCACCGGGGAGCTGTTTTTT. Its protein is CASSLAGGFTGELFF.

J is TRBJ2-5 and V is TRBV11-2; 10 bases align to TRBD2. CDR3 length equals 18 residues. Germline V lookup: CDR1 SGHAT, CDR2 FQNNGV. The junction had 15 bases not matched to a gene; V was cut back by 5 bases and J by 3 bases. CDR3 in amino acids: CASSLRSVGAGGKETQYF. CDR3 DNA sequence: TGTGCCAGCAGCCTCCGATCAGTAGGAGCGGGGGGGAAAGAGACCCAGTACTTC. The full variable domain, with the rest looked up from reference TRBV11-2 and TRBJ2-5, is EAGVAQSPRYKIIEKRQSVAFWCNPISGHATLYWYQQILGQGPKLLIQFQNNGVVDDSQLPKDRFSAERLKGVDSTLKIQPAKLEDSAVYLCASSLRSVGAGGKETQYFGPGTRLLVL.

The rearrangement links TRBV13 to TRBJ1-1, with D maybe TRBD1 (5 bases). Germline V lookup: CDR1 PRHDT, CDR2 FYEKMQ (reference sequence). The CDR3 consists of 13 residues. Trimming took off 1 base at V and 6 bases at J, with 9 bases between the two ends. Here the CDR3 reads CASSLVGAPEAFF. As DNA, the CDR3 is TGTGCCAGCAGCTTAGTAGGGGCGCCTGAAGCTTTCTTT.

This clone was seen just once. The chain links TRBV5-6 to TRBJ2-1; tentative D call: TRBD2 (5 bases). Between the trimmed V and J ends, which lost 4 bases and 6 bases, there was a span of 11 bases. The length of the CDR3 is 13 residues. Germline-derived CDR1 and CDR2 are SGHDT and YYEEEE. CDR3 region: CASSPGNFNEQFF. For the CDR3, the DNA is TGTGCCAGCAGCCCCGGGAACTTCAATGAGCAGTTCTTC.

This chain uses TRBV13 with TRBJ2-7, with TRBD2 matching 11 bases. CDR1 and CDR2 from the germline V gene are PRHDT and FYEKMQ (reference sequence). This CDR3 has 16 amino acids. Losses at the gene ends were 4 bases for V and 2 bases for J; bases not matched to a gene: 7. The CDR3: CASSSRTSGPAYEQYF. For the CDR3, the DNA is TGTGCCAGCAGCTCGCGGACTAGCGGGCCTGCCTACGAGCAGTACTTC.

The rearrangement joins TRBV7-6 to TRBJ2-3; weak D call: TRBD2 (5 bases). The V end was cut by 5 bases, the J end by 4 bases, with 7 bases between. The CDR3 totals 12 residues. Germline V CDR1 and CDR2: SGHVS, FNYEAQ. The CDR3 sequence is CASSPGADTQYF. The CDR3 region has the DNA TGTGCCAGCAGCCCCGGGGCAGATACGCAGTATTTT.

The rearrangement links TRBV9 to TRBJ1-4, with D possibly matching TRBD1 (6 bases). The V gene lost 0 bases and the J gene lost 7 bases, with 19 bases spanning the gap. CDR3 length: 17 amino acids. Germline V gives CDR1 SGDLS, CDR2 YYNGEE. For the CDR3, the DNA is TGTGCCAGCAGCGTAGTAAGTAATCAACAGGGCGCTGAAAAACTGTTTTTT. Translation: CASSVVSNQQGAEKLFF.

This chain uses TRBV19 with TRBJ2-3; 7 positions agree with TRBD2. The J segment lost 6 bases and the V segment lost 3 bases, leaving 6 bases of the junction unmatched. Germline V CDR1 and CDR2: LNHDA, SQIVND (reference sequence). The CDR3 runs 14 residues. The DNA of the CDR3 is TGTGCCAGTAGTATTTGGCTGGGGGGGGATACGCAGTATTTT. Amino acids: CASSIWLGGDTQYF.

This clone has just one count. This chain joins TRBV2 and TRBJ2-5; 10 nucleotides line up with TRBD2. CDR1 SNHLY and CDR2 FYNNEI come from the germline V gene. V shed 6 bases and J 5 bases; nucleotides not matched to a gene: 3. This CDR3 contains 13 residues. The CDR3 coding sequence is TGTGCCAGCAGCAAGCGGGGGGGGGAGACCCAGTACTTC. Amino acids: CASSKRGGETQYF.

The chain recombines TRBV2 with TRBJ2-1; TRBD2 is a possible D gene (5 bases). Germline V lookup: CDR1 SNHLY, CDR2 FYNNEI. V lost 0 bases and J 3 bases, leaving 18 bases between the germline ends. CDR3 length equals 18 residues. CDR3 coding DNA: TGTGCCAGCAGTGAAGCGAAGGGCCACGGGGAGAACTACAATGAGCAGTTCTTC. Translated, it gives CASSEAKGHGENYNEQFF.

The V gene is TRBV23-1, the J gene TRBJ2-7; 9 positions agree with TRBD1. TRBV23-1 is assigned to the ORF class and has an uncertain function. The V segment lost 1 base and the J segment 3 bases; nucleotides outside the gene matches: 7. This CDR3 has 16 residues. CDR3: CASSQFHRGRVYEQYF. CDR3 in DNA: TGCGCCAGCAGTCAATTTCACAGGGGGCGCGTCTACGAGCAGTACTTC.

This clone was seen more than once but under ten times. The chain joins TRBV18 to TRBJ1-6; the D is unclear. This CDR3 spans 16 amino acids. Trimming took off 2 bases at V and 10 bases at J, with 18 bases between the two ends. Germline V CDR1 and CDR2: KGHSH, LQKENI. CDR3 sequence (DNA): TGTGCCAGCTCACCATTCGGTGGAGGCCCCAGGTCACCCCTCCACTTT. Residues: CASSPFGGGPRSPLHF.

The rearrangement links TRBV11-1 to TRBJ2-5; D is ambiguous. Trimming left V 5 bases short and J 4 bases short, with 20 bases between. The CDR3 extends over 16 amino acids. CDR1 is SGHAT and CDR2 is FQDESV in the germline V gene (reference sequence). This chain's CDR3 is CASSHYGTPMRETQYF. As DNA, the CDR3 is TGTGCCAGCAGCCATTACGGTACCCCTATGCGAGAGACCCAGTACTTC.

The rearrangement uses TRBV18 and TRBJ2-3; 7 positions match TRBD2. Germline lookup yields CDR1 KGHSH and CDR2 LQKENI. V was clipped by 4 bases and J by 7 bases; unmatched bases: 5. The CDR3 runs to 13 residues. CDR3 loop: CASSRGGANTQYF. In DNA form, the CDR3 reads TGTGCCAGCTCACGGGGGGGTGCGAATACGCAGTATTTT.

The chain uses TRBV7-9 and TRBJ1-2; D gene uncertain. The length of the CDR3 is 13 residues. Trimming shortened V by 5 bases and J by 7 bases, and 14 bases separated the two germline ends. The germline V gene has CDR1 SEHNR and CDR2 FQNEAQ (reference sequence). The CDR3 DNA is TGTGCCAGCAGCACCGGAGTTGGTCGTGGCTACACCTTC. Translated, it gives CASSTGVGRGYTF.

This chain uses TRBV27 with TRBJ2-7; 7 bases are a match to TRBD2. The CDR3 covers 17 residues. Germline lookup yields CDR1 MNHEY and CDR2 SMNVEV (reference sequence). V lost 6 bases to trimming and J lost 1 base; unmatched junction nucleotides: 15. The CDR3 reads CASRTHVTGGRSYEQYF. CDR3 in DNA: TGTGCCAGCAGAACCCACGTTACGGGGGGAAGATCCTACGAGCAGTACTTC.

The CDR3 DNA reads as TGTGCCAGCACCCTAAAAGTCGGGGAGCTGTTTTTT. Translated: CASTLKVGELFF. This chain links TRBV2 with TRBJ2-2; D is undetermined. The CDR3 covers 12 residues. V was trimmed by 7 bases and J by 7 bases, leaving 10 bases between them. The germline V gene has CDR1 SNHLY and CDR2 FYNNEI. Looking up the rest from reference TRBV2 and TRBJ2-2 gives the full variable domain: EPEVTQTPSHQVTQMGQEVILRCVPISNHLYFYWYRQILGQKVEFLVSFYNNEISEKSEIFDDQFSVERPDGSNFTLKIRSTKLEDSAMYFCASTLKVGELFFGEGSRLTVL.

CDR3 sequence (DNA): TGTGCCAGCAGCCCGGGACGGGGGAATCAGCCCCAGCATTTT. Protein: CASSPGRGNQPQHF. The genes are TRBV6-4 and TRBJ1-5, with D maybe TRBD1 (5 bases). CDR1 and CDR2 from the germline V gene are MRHNA and SNTAGT. V was shortened by 6 bases and J by 4 bases, with 13 bases between the two germline ends. This CDR3 is 14 amino acids long.